This is a list of T cell receptor beta chains from one sample in a study of identical twins. TCRdb processed the 5' RACE reads anew with MiXCR; each CDR3 protein has one entry. The table records roughly 250,000 distinct CDR3 sequences, roughly 13% of them present only once. Material for sequencing was memory (CD45RO+) T cells sorted from blood. The receptors shown here come from a woman between 18 and 29 years old in good health. CDR3s include the opening cysteine and the closing phenylalanine or tryptophan. A D gene is named only where the DNA matches it firmly. Size values are once, few and many counts, or a class for expanded clones, and some rows have none.

V gene,clone size,J gene,D gene,CDR3 DNA,CDR3 protein
TRBV24-1,many,TRBJ2-1,TRBD2,TGTGCCACCGGGGCTAGCGGCTACAATGAGCAGTTCTTC,CATGASGYNEQFF
TRBV25-1,.,TRBJ2-7,TRBD1,TGTGCCAGCAGTGCACAGGGGTACGGCTACGAGCAGTACTTC,CASSAQGYGYEQYF
TRBV7-9,few,TRBJ2-1,.,TGTGCCAGCCGAAAGACCGACAGGCCCTCCTACAATGAGCAGTTCTTC,CASRKTDRPSYNEQFF
TRBV20-1,.,TRBJ1-5,.,TGCAGTGCTAGCAGGGATAGCAATCAGCCCCAGCATTTT,CSASRDSNQPQHF
TRBV6-2/TRBV6-3,few,TRBJ2-3,.,TGTGCCAGCAGGAAGGGTGATACGCAGTATTTT,CASRKGDTQYF
TRBV3-1,few,TRBJ1-1,.,TGTGCCAGCAGCCAGCATGGGGGTAACACTGAAGCTTTCTTT,CASSQHGGNTEAFF
TRBV5-1,few,TRBJ2-2,.,TGCGCCAGCAGCTTGGTACACAACACCGGGGAGCTGTTTTTT,CASSLVHNTGELFF
TRBV12-3/TRBV12-4,many,TRBJ1-1,.,TGTGCCAGCAGTTTCCGGGGTATGAACACTGAAGCTTTCTTT,CASSFRGMNTEAFF
TRBV19,few,TRBJ2-2,TRBD2,TGTGCCAGCTCTACGTTGGAGGGCGGGAGGGGGGAGCTGTTTTTT,CASSTLEGGRGELFF
TRBV20-1,.,TRBJ2-7,TRBD2,TGCAGTGCCACCCCTATCGAGCTAGCGGGGGCCTCGGGGGCCGAGCAGTACTTC,CSATPIELAGASGAEQYF
TRBV9,few,TRBJ1-2,.,TGTGCCAGCAGCGCCTACACAGGGAGGGGCGGCTACACCTTC,CASSAYTGRGGYTF
TRBV4-3,.,TRBJ2-3,TRBD2,TGCGCCAGCAGCCAGGGACTAGCGGGAGGTCAGGATACGCAGTATTTT,CASSQGLAGGQDTQYF
TRBV5-1,many,TRBJ2-5,.,TGCGCCAGCAGCTTGTCCCAAGAGACCCAGTACTTC,CASSLSQETQYF
TRBV7-6,many,TRBJ1-3,.,TGTGCCAGCAGCTTACCCAGCTCTGGAAACACCATATATTTT,CASSLPSSGNTIYF
TRBV29-1,few,TRBJ2-1,.,TGCAGCGTTGGGGGTGGGCTAGCCGCGACCTCCTACAATGAGCAGTTCTTC,CSVGGGLAATSYNEQFF
TRBV5-4,.,TRBJ2-7,.,TGTGCCAGCAGACTAGACTCAGGCGAGCAGTACTTC,CASRLDSGEQYF
TRBV15,.,TRBJ1-2,TRBD1,TGTGCCACCAGCAGGGCAGGGGGGAATGGCTACACCTTC,CATSRAGGNGYTF
TRBV6-4,many,TRBJ2-2,TRBD2,TGTGCCAGCAGTGGTAGCGGGAGCGGCGGGGAGCTGTTTTTT,CASSGSGSGGELFF
TRBV28,once,TRBJ1-4,TRBD1,TGTGCCAGTAGCAAAACCGACGCGGGACAGGAGTACAAAAAACTGTTTTTT,CASSKTDAGQEYKKLFF
TRBV2,.,TRBJ1-1,.,TGTGCCAGCAGTGAATGGGTCAGCCTCACTGAAGCTTTCTTT,CASSEWVSLTEAFF
TRBV5-4,.,TRBJ2-3,.,TGTGCCAGCAGCTTTAGGCAGGGTGGCACAGATACGCAGTATTTT,CASSFRQGGTDTQYF
TRBV20-1,.,TRBJ2-7,.,TGCAGTGCTACCGCCCCCGGGGCCTACGAGCAGTACTTC,CSATAPGAYEQYF
TRBV12-3/TRBV12-4,many,TRBJ1-1,.,TGTGCCAGCACTACTCAGCGCATGAACACTGAAGCTTTCTTT,CASTTQRMNTEAFF
TRBV25-1,many,TRBJ2-7,TRBD1,TGTGCCAGCAGAAACAGGGGTCAGTACGAGCAGTACTTC,CASRNRGQYEQYF
TRBV20-1,.,TRBJ1-6,TRBD1,TGCAGTGCTAGGCTGCAGGGGGCTAATTCACCCCTCCACTTT,CSARLQGANSPLHF
TRBV29-1,.,TRBJ1-1,.,TGCAGCACATCTGGGGGGAACACTGAAGCTTTCTTT,CSTSGGNTEAFF
TRBV7-9,many,TRBJ1-2,.,TGTGCCAGCAGCTCAGGGGAAGCTGGCTACACCTTC,CASSSGEAGYTF
TRBV12-3/TRBV12-4,few,TRBJ1-3,.,TGTGCCAGCAGTTTTGCCGAGGGAAACACCATATATTTT,CASSFAEGNTIYF
TRBV7-3,many,TRBJ2-1,TRBD2,TGTGCCAGCAGCTCACTAGCGGGGGGATACAATGAGCAGTTCTTC,CASSSLAGGYNEQFF
TRBV7-9,.,TRBJ1-3,TRBD1,TGTGCCAGCAGCTTAGCTGGGGACAGGGTAGCTGGAAACACCATATATTTT,CASSLAGDRVAGNTIYF
TRBV11-3,few,TRBJ2-3,.,TGTGCCAGCAGCTTAGGGAGACTGTCAGATACGCAGTATTTT,CASSLGRLSDTQYF
TRBV5-6,many,TRBJ2-1,TRBD2,TGTGCCAGCAGCTCTAGCGGGAGGTCCCTGGGGAATGAGCAGTTCTTC,CASSSSGRSLGNEQFF
TRBV5-1,.,TRBJ1-2,TRBD1,TGCGCCAGCAGCTTGGCCACAGGGGACTATGGCTACACCTTC,CASSLATGDYGYTF
TRBV12-3/TRBV12-4,few,TRBJ1-2,.,TGTGCCAGCAGTTTAGTGCTGGTTGGCTACACCTTC,CASSLVLVGYTF
TRBV20-1,many,TRBJ1-2,TRBD1,TGCAGTGCTAGAGATAGGGACAGGGCCTATGGCTACACCTTC,CSARDRDRAYGYTF
TRBV20-1,.,TRBJ2-3,.,TGCAGTGCTACGATACCAGGGAGGATCGTGACAGATACGCAGTATTTT,CSATIPGRIVTDTQYF
TRBV9,few,TRBJ2-5,.,TGTGCCAGCAGCCCTACAGGATGGGGGAGAGAGACCCAGTACTTC,CASSPTGWGRETQYF
TRBV29-1,.,TRBJ1-1,TRBD1,TGCAGCGTTGTCACCTACCCGGGACAGAGAAACACTGAAGCTTTCTTT,CSVVTYPGQRNTEAFF
TRBV20-1,few,TRBJ2-1,.,TGCAGTGCTAGGATGGTACAACGCTCCTACAATGAGCAGTTCTTC,CSARMVQRSYNEQFF
TRBV10-2,.,TRBJ2-3,TRBD2,TGCGCCAGCAAACTTCAGCGGGAGGGCCCGGCAGATACGCAGTATTTT,CASKLQREGPADTQYF
TRBV5-1,many,TRBJ1-1,.,TGCGCCAGCAGCTTTTCCGGGAACACTGAAGCTTTCTTT,CASSFSGNTEAFF
TRBV7-2,few,TRBJ2-6,TRBD2,TGTGCCAGCAGCGGTGGACTAGCGGGGGCCAACGTCCTGACTTTC,CASSGGLAGANVLTF
TRBV6-1,few,TRBJ2-1,TRBD1,TGTGCCAGCAGTGGCGACAGGGGATCCTACAATGAGCAGTTCTTC,CASSGDRGSYNEQFF
TRBV5-4,once,TRBJ2-5,.,TGTGCCAGCAGCTTGCAGGGGCAAGGGGTCCGGCAAGAGACCCAGTACTTC,CASSLQGQGVRQETQYF
TRBV29-1,many,TRBJ1-6,.,TGCAGCGTTACTAAGTATAATTCACCCCTCCACTTT,CSVTKYNSPLHF
TRBV6-1,few,TRBJ2-2,.,TGTGCCAGCTCCGAAGCTAACACCGGGGAGCTGTTTTTT,CASSEANTGELFF
TRBV18,.,TRBJ2-5,.,TGTGCCAGCTCCTCTTCCAGAGAAGAGACCCAGTACTTC,CASSSSREETQYF
TRBV5-1,few,TRBJ2-2,.,TGCGCCAGCAGCTTGATACTTAACACCGGGGAGCTGTTTTTT,CASSLILNTGELFF
TRBV20-1,many,TRBJ2-2,TRBD2,TGCAGTGGGGACTACAACACCGGGGAGCTGTTTTTT,CSGDYNTGELFF
TRBV20-1,many,TRBJ2-1,TRBD2,TGCAGTGCTCCCAAGCGGGAGGGCCGCAATGAGCAGTTCTTC,CSAPKREGRNEQFF
TRBV6-5,.,TRBJ1-1,TRBD1,TGTGCCAGCAGTTCCGACAGGGTGAACACTGAAGCTTTCTTT,CASSSDRVNTEAFF
TRBV20-1,.,TRBJ1-6,.,TGCAGTGCTTTAACGAGGCAGGGAAATTCACCCCTCCACTTT,CSALTRQGNSPLHF
TRBV7-2,few,TRBJ2-7,.,TGTGCCAGCAGCTTAGACCCCTACGAGCAGTACTTC,CASSLDPYEQYF